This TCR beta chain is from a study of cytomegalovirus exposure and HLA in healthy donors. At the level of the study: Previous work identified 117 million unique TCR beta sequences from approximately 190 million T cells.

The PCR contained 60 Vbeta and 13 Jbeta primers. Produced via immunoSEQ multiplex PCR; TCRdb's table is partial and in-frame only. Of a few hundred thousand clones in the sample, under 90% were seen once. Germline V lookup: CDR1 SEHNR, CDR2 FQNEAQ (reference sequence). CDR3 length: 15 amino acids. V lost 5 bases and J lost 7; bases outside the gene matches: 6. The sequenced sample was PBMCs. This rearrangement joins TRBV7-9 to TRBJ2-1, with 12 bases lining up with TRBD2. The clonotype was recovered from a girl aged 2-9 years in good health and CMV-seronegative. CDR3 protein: CASSARLAGVNEQFF. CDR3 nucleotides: TGTGCCAGCAGCGCACGACTAGCGGGGGTAAATGAGCAGTTCTTC.